This T cell receptor beta chain derives from a study of T cell responses to AZD1222 COVID-19 vaccine. Whole-study findings and limits: The number of AZD1222 recipients seropositive at baseline was only five to seven. The span of vaccine-associated CD4 TCRs extended across spike, with dominance at 160-218 and 743-854.

The germline V gene encodes CDR1 MDHEN and CDR2 SYDVKM. The trim removed 4 bases at V and 8 bases at J, leaving 9 bases unmatched. CDR3 size: 15 residues. The method was immunoSEQ multiplex PCR; TCRdb's version includes in-frame clones alone and lacks a portion of them. The sample contains approximately 85,000 clones, about nine tenths of which appear only once. This clone was observed once. Its antigen remains unknown. The source is an adult in good health. The chain recombines TRBV28 with TRBJ1-4; 8 bases agree with TRBD1. Sequencing used peripheral blood, obtained on day 0 of AZD1222 vaccination. The CDR3 region is CASSSWTGRGEKLFF. CDR3 nucleotide sequence: TGTGCCAGCAGTTCCTGGACAGGGCGGGGGGAAAAACTGTTTTTT.